These 25 T cell receptor beta chains were all obtained from the same sample, sequenced in a study of blood T cell repertoires in COVID-19 (dated by TCRdb to 2020 to 2022). Library method: the immunoSEQ multiplex PCR assay. The table was pulled from immuneACCESS by TCRdb, which kept in-frame rearrangements only. Such tables lose some clones; where checked, under half of the loss comes from unresolved V genes, and the rest has no known cause. This sample is represented by more than 95,000 clones; around 84% of them were singletons. The ten largest account for over 10% of the sample. Sequences were obtained from peripheral blood. The receptors originated from a woman aged 60 to 75 in a cohort sampled during active or convalescent COVID-19.

A remark on this clone: One end of the junction fails to match germline, which may point to a read error. The V gene is TRBV19, the J gene TRBJ1-1, with 7 positions matching TRBD1. Germline values: CDR1 LNHDA, CDR2 SQIVND (reference sequence). The CDR3 totals 13 residues. The CDR3 is CASNIQGYAEAFF. The CDR3 DNA follows: TGTGCCAGTAATATACAGGGGTACGCTGAAGCTTTCTTT.

The chain joins TRBV12-5 to TRBJ2-1, with no clear D. V dropped 1 base and J dropped 7 bases, with 8 bases sitting between them. Per germline, CDR1 LGHNT and CDR2 FRNRAP. This CDR3 spans 13 amino acids. The CDR3 here is CASGLGSPNEQFF. CDR3 nucleotides: TGTGCTAGTGGTTTGGGTAGCCCGAATGAGCAGTTCTTC. Supplemented by reference TRBV12-5 and TRBJ2-1, the full variable domain reads DARVTQTPRHKVTEMGQEVTMRCQPILGHNTVFWYRQTMMQGLELLAYFRNRAPLDDSGMPKDRFSAEMPDATLATLKIQPSEPRDSAVYFCASGLGSPNEQFFGPGTRLTVL.

V and J are TRBV6-5 and TRBJ2-7, with D possibly being TRBD1 (6 bases). This CDR3 comprises 13 residues. Per germline, CDR1 MNHEY and CDR2 SVGAGI. The V and J ends lost 0 bases and 7 bases respectively, with 10 bases between them. CDR3 in amino acids: CASSYSGQTEQYF. CDR3 in DNA: TGTGCCAGCAGTTACTCTGGACAGACAGAGCAGTACTTC.

V gene TRBV3-1 (or the pseudogene TRBV3-2) combines with J gene TRBJ2-5; TRBD2 agrees at 8 bases. Unmatched junction bases numbered 3, after V lost 3 bases and J lost 3 bases. Germline V gene lookup returns CDR1 LGHDT and CDR2 YNNKEL (reference sequence). The CDR3 sequence is 14 residues long. CDR3: CASSQLAGKETQYF. The CDR3, as DNA: TGTGCCAGCAGCCAGCTAGCGGGTAAAGAGACCCAGTACTTC.

The chain combines TRBV7-3 with TRBJ2-1; 7 positions agree with TRBD2. Germline CDR1 SGHTA, CDR2 FQGTGA. This CDR3 has 15 amino acids. The trim removed 4 bases at V and 4 bases at J, leaving 7 bases unmatched. The CDR3 bases are TGTGCCAGCAGCTCCCGGGCTAGCGGATACAATGAGCAGTTCTTC. Encoded protein: CASSSRASGYNEQFF.

The chain couples TRBV29-1 to TRBJ2-5; weak D call: TRBD1 (5 bases). Germline V lookup: CDR1 SQVTM, CDR2 ANQGSEA. This CDR3 is 12 amino acids long. Between the trimmed V and J ends, which lost 3 bases and 4 bases, there was a span of 9 bases. The CDR3 bases are TGCAGCGTTGACAAGGGGCGAGAGACCCAGTACTTC. Translated: CSVDKGRETQYF.

The CDR3 loop reads CASSQVANYGYTF. CDR3 DNA: TGTGCCAGCAGCCAAGTAGCTAACTATGGCTACACCTTC. The chain carries TRBV3-1 (or the pseudogene TRBV3-2) and TRBJ1-2, with unresolved D. CDR1 and CDR2 (germline): LGHDT, YNNKEL (reference sequence). The CDR3 contains 13 residues. With 1 base removed from V and 0 bases from J, the gap between germline ends came to 3 bases.

The chain recombines TRBV28 with TRBJ1-4; the D gene is possibly TRBD1 (6 bases). Germline assignment: CDR1 MDHEN and CDR2 SYDVKM. The V gene lost 3 bases and the J gene lost 6 bases, with 14 bases spanning the gap. The CDR3 spans 15 residues. The CDR3 DNA follows: TGTGCCAGCAGTTTTCCGGGGGGCACTCATGAAAAACTGTTTTTT. This sequence encodes CASSFPGGTHEKLFF.

This clone has only a few counts. The V gene is TRBV14, the J gene TRBJ2-1, with D perhaps matching TRBD2 (5 bases). There are 15 residues in the CDR3. CDR1 is SGHDN and CDR2 is FVKESK in the germline V gene. V gave up 4 bases and J gave up 2 bases, with 12 bases separating them. Here the CDR3 DNA reads TGTGCCAGCAGCCCAGCTTGGGGAGCCTACAATGAGCAGTTCTTC. Translating gives CASSPAWGAYNEQFF. The full variable domain, in which reference TRBV14 and TRBJ2-1 provide the parts outside the CDR3, is EAGVTQFPSHSVIEKGQTVTLRCDPISGHDNLYWYRRVMGKEIKFLLHFVKESKQDESGMPNNRFLAERTGGTYSTLKVQPAELEDSGVYFCASSPAWGAYNEQFFGPGTRLTVL.

J is TRBJ2-7 and V is TRBV4-1; the D gene is possibly TRBD2 (5 bases). The V gene lost 0 bases and the J gene lost 3 bases, with 12 bases spanning the gap. The germline V gene encodes CDR1 MGHRA and CDR2 YSYEKL. The CDR3 totals 15 residues. CDR3 in amino acids: CASSQERDGSYEQYF. The CDR3 DNA follows: TGCGCCAGCAGCCAAGAAAGGGATGGGAGCTACGAGCAGTACTTC.

The CDR3 nucleotides are TGTGCCAGCAGCTTAGCGGCGGGTTGGGGGGGCAATGAGCAGTTCTTC. Its protein product is CASSLAAGWGGNEQFF. The chain links TRBV7-2 to TRBJ2-1, with 7 bases identical to TRBD2. This CDR3 is built from 16 residues. Germline lookup yields CDR1 SGHTA and CDR2 FQGNSA. J gave up 6 bases and V 0 bases, and 8 bases lay outside the gene matches.

CDR3 nucleotides: TGTGCCAGCAGCTTGTCCTCCCTGAGGGCCGGGGAGCTGTTTTTT. It translates to CASSLSSLRAGELFF. This chain links TRBV5-4 with TRBJ2-2; tentative D call: TRBD2 (5 bases). The CDR3 extends over 15 amino acids. The V and J ends lost 1 base and 6 bases respectively, with 13 bases between them. Germline V gives CDR1 SGHNT, CDR2 YYREEE (reference sequence).

This sequence joins TRBV5-1 and TRBJ2-7, with 16 bases aligning to TRBD2. Trimming removed 3 bases from V and 6 bases from J; junction bases left unmatched: 21. The CDR3 extends over 21 amino acids. Germline V gene lookup returns CDR1 SGHRS and CDR2 YFSETQ. CDR3 loop: CASSSFGPGTSGGASKPEQYF. The CDR3 nucleotides are TGCGCCAGCAGCTCCTTCGGTCCCGGGACTAGCGGGGGGGCCTCCAAACCCGAGCAGTACTTC.

The chain carries TRBV5-1 and TRBJ2-2; unclear D gene. The V end lost 1 base, the J end lost 9 bases, and 13 bases lay between the germline ends. The CDR3 has 14 amino acids. From germline, CDR1 is SGHRS and CDR2 YFSETQ. The CDR3 DNA reads TGCGCCAGCAGCTTGTTAGAAACCCCCCGGGAGCTGTTTTTT. This codes for CASSLLETPRELFF.

V usage is TRBV27 and J usage is TRBJ2-5; the match to TRBD1 covers 9 bases. This CDR3 has 15 residues. V lost 4 bases to trimming and J lost 5 bases; unmatched junction nucleotides: 8. The germline gives CDR1 MNHEY, CDR2 SMNVEV (reference sequence). Here the CDR3 reads CASSWSGQGRETQYF. The DNA of the CDR3 is TGTGCCAGCAGTTGGTCAGGACAGGGGAGGGAGACCCAGTACTTC.

The chain carries TRBV11-3 and TRBJ2-7; possibly TRBD1 for D (5 bases). Trimming stripped 0 bases from V and 0 bases from J, with 6 bases between. This CDR3 contains 14 residues. Germline V gives CDR1 SGHNT, CDR2 YENEEA. The CDR3 spells CASSLDDSSYEQYF. The CDR3 nucleotides are TGTGCCAGCAGCTTAGACGACAGCTCCTACGAGCAGTACTTC.

The chain links TRBV3-1 (or the pseudogene TRBV3-2) to TRBJ1-2; D gene uncertain. Germline V gene lookup returns CDR1 LGHDT and CDR2 YNNKEL (reference sequence). This CDR3 has 13 amino acids. V was cut by 0 bases and J by 8 bases, with 10 bases left in between. The CDR3: CASSQEAGRGYTF. Here the CDR3 DNA reads TGTGCCAGCAGCCAAGAAGCGGGTAGGGGCTACACCTTC.

The J gene is TRBJ1-2, the V gene TRBV2; 10 bases match TRBD1. V trimming: 5 bases; J trimming: 7 bases; junction bases outside the gene matches: 13. The CDR3 loop spans 16 amino acids. CDR1 SNHLY and CDR2 FYNNEI come from the germline V gene. CDR3 amino acids: CASSYIAGQGYGGYTF. The CDR3 bases are TGTGCCAGCAGTTATATTGCGGGACAGGGGTATGGTGGCTACACCTTC.

This rearrangement joins TRBV10-3 to TRBJ2-1; D not certain. The CDR3 runs 15 residues. Germline CDR1 and CDR2: ENHRY and SYGVKD. V was trimmed by 4 bases and J by 1 base, leaving 11 bases between them. The CDR3 is CAISVSSESYNEQFF. CDR3 DNA sequence: TGTGCCATCAGTGTGTCCTCGGAGTCCTACAATGAGCAGTTCTTC.

V gene TRBV7-2 combines with J gene TRBJ2-5; D unresolved. The germline V gene encodes CDR1 SGHTA and CDR2 FQGNSA. V gave up 6 bases and J gave up 2 bases, with 13 bases separating them. The length of the CDR3 is 14 residues. CDR3 sequence reads: CASSLSRYQETQYF. The CDR3 DNA sequence: TGTGCCAGCAGTCTGTCTAGGTATCAAGAGACCCAGTACTTC.

The gene calls are TRBV11-2 and TRBJ1-1; D gene unclear. V dropped 5 bases and J dropped 6 bases, with 13 bases sitting between them. CDR1 is SGHAT, CDR2 FQNNGV, per germline. This CDR3 is 13 amino acids long. Written as DNA, the CDR3 is TGTGCCAGCAGCGAACAGCCCGGGGCTGAAGCTTTCTTT. It yields the protein CASSEQPGAEAFF.

V and J are TRBV10-3 and TRBJ2-7; perhaps TRBD2 as D (6 bases). Trimming removed 3 bases at V and 3 bases at J, with 27 bases between. This CDR3 has 19 amino acids. Germline V gives CDR1 ENHRY, CDR2 SYGVKD. The CDR3 loop reads CAISDGRGDWRRRGYEQYF. CDR3 DNA sequence: TGTGCCATCAGTGACGGGAGAGGTGATTGGAGGCGTCGGGGCTACGAGCAGTACTTC.

This clone was counted a single time. The V gene is TRBV11-2, the J gene TRBJ2-7; TRBD1 agrees at 7 bases. Per the germline V gene, CDR1 is SGHAT and CDR2 is FQNNGV. V shed 1 base, J shed 1 base, and the junction held 7 bases outside the gene matches. The CDR3 spans 16 residues. The CDR3 bases are TGTGCCAGCAGCTTAGTAGGGGGCAGGGTTTCCTACGAGCAGTACTTC. Translation: CASSLVGGRVSYEQYF.

CDR3 coding DNA: TGTGCCACCAGTGATCCACAGGGGAATGGTCCCGGGGAGCTGTTTTTT. This sequence encodes CATSDPQGNGPGELFF. This chain uses TRBV24-1 with TRBJ2-2; 7 positions agree with TRBD1. The CDR3 runs to 16 residues. Germline trimming cut 3 bases from V and 6 bases from J; bases unmatched to any gene: 9. Germline V gene sequence: CDR1 KGHDR, CDR2 SFDVKD.

This clone has a single count. The chain links TRBV3-1 (or the pseudogene TRBV3-2) to TRBJ1-2, with D uncertain. The V gene lost 0 bases and the J gene lost 4 bases, with 9 bases spanning the gap. CDR1 and CDR2 from the germline V gene are LGHDT and YNNKEL (reference sequence). There are 14 residues in the CDR3. The CDR3 DNA sequence: TGTGCCAGCAGCCAAGATAGGAGGTCCTATGGCTACACCTTC. Translating gives CASSQDRRSYGYTF.